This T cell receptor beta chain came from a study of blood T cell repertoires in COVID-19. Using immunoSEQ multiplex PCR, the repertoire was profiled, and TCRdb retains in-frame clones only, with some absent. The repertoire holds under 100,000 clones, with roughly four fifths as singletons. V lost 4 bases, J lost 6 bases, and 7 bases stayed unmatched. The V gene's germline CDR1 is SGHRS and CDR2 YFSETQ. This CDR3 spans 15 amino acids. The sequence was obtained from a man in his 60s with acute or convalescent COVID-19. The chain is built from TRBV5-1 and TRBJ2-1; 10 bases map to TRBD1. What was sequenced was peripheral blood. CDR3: CASSGDRGRGNEQFF. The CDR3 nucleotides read TGCGCCAGCAGCGGAGACAGGGGGCGAGGCAATGAGCAGTTCTTC.